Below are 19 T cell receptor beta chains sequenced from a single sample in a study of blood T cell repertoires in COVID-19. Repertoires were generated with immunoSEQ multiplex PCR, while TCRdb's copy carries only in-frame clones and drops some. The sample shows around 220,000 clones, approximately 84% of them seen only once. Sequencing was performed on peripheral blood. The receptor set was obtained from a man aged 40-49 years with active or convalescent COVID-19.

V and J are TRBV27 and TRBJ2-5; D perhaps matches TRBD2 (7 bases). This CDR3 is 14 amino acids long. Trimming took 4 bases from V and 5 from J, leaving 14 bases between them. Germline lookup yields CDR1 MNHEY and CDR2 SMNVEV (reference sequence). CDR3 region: CASSSQGGEETQYF. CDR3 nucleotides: TGTGCCAGCAGTTCACAGGGAGGGGAGGAGACCCAGTACTTC.

The CDR3 region is CASSPLRDRGGPGYTF. CDR3 nucleotides: TGTGCCAGCAGTCCATTACGGGACAGGGGCGGGCCTGGCTACACCTTC. The rearrangement joins TRBV28 to TRBJ1-2; TRBD1 agrees at 10 bases. After removal of 5 bases from V and 7 bases from J, the junction contained 13 bases not matched to a gene. This CDR3 is built from 16 residues. Germline CDR1 reads MDHEN; CDR2 reads SYDVKM.

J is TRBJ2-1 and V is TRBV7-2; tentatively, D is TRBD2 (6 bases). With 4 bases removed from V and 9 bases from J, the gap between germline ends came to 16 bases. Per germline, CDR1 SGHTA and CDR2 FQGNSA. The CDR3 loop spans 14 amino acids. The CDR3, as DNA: TGTGCCAGCAGCTCCTCCCGAGTGGGGGGTGAGCAGTTCTTC. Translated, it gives CASSSSRVGGEQFF.

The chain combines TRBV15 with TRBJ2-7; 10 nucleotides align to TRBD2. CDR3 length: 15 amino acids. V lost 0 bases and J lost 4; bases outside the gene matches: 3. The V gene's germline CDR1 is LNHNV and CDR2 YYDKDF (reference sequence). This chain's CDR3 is CATSREAAGGYEQYF. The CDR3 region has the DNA TGTGCCACCAGCAGAGAGGCAGCGGGAGGGTACGAGCAGTACTTC. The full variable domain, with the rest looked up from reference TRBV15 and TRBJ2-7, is DAMVIQNPRYQVTQFGKPVTLSCSQTLNHNVMYWYQQKSSQAPKLLFHYYDKDFNNEADTPDNFQSRRPNTSFCFLDIRSPGLGDTAMYLCATSREAAGGYEQYFGPGTRLTVT.

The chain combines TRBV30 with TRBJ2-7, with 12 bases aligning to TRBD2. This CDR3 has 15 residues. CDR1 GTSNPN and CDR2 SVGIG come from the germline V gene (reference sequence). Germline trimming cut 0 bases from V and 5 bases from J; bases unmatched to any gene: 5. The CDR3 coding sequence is TGTGCCTGGAGTGTACAGACTAGCGGGAGTAACGAGCAGTACTTC. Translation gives CAWSVQTSGSNEQYF.

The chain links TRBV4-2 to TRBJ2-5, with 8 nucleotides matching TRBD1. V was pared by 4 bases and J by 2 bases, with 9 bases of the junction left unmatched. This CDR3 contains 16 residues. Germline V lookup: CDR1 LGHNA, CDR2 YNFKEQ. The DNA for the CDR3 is TGTGCCAGCAGCCGTGGTGGACAGGGAATACAAGAGACCCAGTACTTC. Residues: CASSRGGQGIQETQYF.

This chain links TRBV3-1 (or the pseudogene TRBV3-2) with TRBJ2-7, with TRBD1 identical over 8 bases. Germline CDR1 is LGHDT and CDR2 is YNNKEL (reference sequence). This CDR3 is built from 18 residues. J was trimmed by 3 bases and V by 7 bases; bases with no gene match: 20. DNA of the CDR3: TGTGCCAGCAACCGTTCCCGTCATCTACAGGGGGAAGACTACGAGCAGTACTTC. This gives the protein CASNRSRHLQGEDYEQYF.

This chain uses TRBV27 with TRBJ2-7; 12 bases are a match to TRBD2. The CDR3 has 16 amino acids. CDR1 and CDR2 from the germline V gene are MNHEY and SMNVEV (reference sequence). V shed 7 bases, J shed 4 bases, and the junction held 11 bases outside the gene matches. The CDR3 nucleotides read TGTGCCAGCACTCTGGGGCTAGCGGGAGGGAAATACGAGCAGTACTTC. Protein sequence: CASTLGLAGGKYEQYF.

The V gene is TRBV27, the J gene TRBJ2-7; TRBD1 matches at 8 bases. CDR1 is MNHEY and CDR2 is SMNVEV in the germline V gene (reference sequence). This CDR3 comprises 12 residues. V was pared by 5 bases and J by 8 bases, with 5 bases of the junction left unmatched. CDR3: CASSAGQGQQYF. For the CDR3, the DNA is TGTGCCAGCAGTGCCGGACAGGGACAGCAGTACTTC.

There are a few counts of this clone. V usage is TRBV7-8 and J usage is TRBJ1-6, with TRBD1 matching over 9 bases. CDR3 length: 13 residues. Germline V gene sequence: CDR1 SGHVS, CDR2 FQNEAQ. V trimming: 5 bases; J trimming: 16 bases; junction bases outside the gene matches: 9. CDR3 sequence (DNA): TGTGCCAGCAGCCGGGACAGGGACCGAGCACTCCACTTT. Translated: CASSRDRDRALHF.

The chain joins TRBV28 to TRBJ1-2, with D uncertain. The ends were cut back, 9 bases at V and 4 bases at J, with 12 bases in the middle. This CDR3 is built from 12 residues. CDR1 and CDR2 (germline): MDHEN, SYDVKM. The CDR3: CASNSGPYGYTF. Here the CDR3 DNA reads TGTGCCAGTAACAGCGGGCCCTATGGCTACACCTTC.

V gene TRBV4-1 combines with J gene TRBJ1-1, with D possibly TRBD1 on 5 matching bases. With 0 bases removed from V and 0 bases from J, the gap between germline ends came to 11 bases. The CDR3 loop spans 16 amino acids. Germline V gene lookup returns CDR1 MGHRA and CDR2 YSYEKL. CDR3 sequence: CASSQEGGGMNTEAFF. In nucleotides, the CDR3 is TGCGCCAGCAGCCAAGAGGGGGGGGGAATGAACACTGAAGCTTTCTTT.

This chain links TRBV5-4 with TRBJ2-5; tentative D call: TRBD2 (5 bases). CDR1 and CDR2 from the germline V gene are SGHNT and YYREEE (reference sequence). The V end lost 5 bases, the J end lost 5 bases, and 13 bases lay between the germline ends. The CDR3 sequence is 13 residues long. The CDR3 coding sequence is TGTGCCAGCAGTCCAACTAGTACGGAGACCCAGTACTTC. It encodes CASSPTSTETQYF.

The CDR3 reads CASSFAGSNEKLFF. Here the CDR3 DNA reads TGTGCCAGCAGTTTCGCAGGTTCTAATGAAAAACTGTTTTTT. J is TRBJ1-4 and V is TRBV27, with no clear D. V gave up 3 bases and J gave up 3 bases, with 8 bases separating them. Germline V gene data show CDR1 as MNHEY and CDR2 as SMNVEV (reference sequence). The CDR3 spans 14 residues.

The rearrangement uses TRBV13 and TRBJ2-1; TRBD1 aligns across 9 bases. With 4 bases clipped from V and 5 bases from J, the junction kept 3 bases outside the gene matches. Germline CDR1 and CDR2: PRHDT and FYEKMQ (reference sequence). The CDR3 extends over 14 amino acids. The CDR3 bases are TGTGCCAGCAGCTCGAGGACAGGGGACAATGAGCAGTTCTTC. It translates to CASSSRTGDNEQFF.

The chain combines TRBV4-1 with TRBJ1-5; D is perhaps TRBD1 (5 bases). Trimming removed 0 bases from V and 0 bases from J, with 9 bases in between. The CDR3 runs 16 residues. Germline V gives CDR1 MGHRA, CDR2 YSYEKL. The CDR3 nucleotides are TGCGCCAGCAGCCAAGAGGGGCAGTATAGCAATCAGCCCCAGCATTTT. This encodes CASSQEGQYSNQPQHF.

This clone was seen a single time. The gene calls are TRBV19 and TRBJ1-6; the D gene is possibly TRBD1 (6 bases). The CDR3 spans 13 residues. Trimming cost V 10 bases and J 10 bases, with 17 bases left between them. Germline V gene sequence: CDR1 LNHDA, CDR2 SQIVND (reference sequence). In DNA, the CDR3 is TGTGCCACCGGACAGCTTTTAACCTCACCCCTCCACTTT. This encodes CATGQLLTSPLHF.

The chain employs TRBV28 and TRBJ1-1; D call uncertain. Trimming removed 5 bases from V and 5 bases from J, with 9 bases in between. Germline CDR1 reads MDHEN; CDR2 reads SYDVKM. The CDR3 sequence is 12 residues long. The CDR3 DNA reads TGTGCCAGCAGTGGCGCCGGGACTGAAGCTTTCTTT. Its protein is CASSGAGTEAFF.

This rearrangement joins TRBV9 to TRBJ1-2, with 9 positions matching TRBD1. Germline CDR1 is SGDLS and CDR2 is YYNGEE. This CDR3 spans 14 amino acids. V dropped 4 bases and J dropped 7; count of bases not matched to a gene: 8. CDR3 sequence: CASSSGTGNLGYTF. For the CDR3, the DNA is TGTGCCAGCAGCTCCGGGACAGGGAACCTTGGCTACACCTTC.